The 25 T cell receptor beta chains below come from one sample, sequenced in a study of T cell responses to AZD1222 COVID-19 vaccine (dated by TCRdb to 2020 to 2023). Receptor amplification or capture employed the immunoSEQ multiplex PCR assay. The table comes from immuneACCESS by way of TCRdb, which keeps in-frame sequences with V and J called. Part of the clones is missing from these tables; in studies checked, under half for an unresolved V gene and the rest for unknown reasons. For this sample there are about 94,000 clones; about 85% appear just once. The leading ten clones occupy about 4.5% of the sample. In the paper's terms, the time point label means: about 28 days (+/-7) after the second vaccine dose. The source material was peripheral blood, sampled 28 days after the second AZD1222 dose. These receptor sequences come from an adult who received the AZD1222 COVID-19 vaccine.

This chain uses TRBV14 with TRBJ2-7, with 7 bases identical to TRBD1. Germline V gives CDR1 SGHDN, CDR2 FVKESK. There are 16 residues in the CDR3. V lost 2 bases, J lost 2 bases, and 9 bases stayed unmatched. This chain's CDR3 is CASSQTIWTGAYEQYF. The DNA for the CDR3 is TGTGCCAGCAGCCAAACAATTTGGACAGGAGCCTACGAGCAGTACTTC.

This rearrangement joins TRBV30 to TRBJ1-4; D not resolved. The CDR3 contains 14 residues. The ends were cut back, 2 bases at V and 8 bases at J, with 15 bases in the middle. CDR1 is GTSNPN, CDR2 SVGIG, per germline (reference sequence). CDR3 nucleotides: TGTGCCTGGAGTTTGACATCGGGATGGGAAAAACTGTTTTTT. Translation gives CAWSLTSGWEKLFF.

The chain couples TRBV9 to TRBJ2-3; a possible D gene is TRBD2 (6 bases). The germline V gene encodes CDR1 SGDLS and CDR2 YYNGEE. Trimming pared 0 bases from V and 6 bases from J, leaving 11 bases between. CDR3 size: 14 residues. Here the CDR3 DNA reads TGTGCCAGCAGCGTAGCCGGGAGCGTTGATACGCAGTATTTT. Residues: CASSVAGSVDTQYF.

The rearrangement links TRBV11-1 to TRBJ2-7; unclear D gene. CDR1 and CDR2 (germline): SGHAT, FQDESV (reference sequence). V shed 1 base and J shed 0 bases, with 7 bases lying between them. The CDR3 consists of 14 residues. The CDR3 nucleotides read TGTGCCAGCAGCTTAGTTCAAAGCTCCTACGAGCAGTACTTC. Its translation is CASSLVQSSYEQYF.

The chain has TRBV5-5 and TRBJ2-7, with D perhaps matching TRBD1 (6 bases). The V gene's germline CDR1 is SGHKS and CDR2 YYEKEE (reference sequence). The V end lost 0 bases, the J end lost 0 bases, and 10 bases lay between the germline ends. The CDR3 extends over 15 amino acids. For the CDR3, the DNA is TGTGCCAGCAGCTTGGGGACAGTACTCTCCTACGAGCAGTACTTC. Encoded protein: CASSLGTVLSYEQYF.

The chain recombines TRBV6-5 with TRBJ2-7; possibly TRBD1 for D (5 bases). The CDR3 sequence is 13 residues long. V shed 2 bases and J shed 2 bases, with 7 bases lying between them. CDR1 is MNHEY and CDR2 is SVGAGI in the germline V gene. The CDR3 spells CASSYAGTYEQYF. DNA for the CDR3: TGTGCCAGCAGTTACGCAGGGACCTACGAGCAGTACTTC.

The V call is TRBV10-1, the J call TRBJ2-2; D unclear. The length of the CDR3 is 12 residues. CDR1 and CDR2 (germline): WNHNN, SYGVQD (reference sequence). Trimming took off 5 bases at V and 4 bases at J, with 5 bases between the two ends. The CDR3 sequence: CASSFGTGELFF. In nucleotides, the CDR3 is TGCGCCAGCAGTTTCGGCACCGGGGAGCTGTTTTTT.

This chain uses TRBV14 with TRBJ2-5, with D hard to call. Germline V gene data show CDR1 as SGHDN and CDR2 as FVKESK. Trimming stripped 1 base from V and 1 base from J, with 7 bases between. The CDR3 totals 14 residues. The DNA for the CDR3 is TGTGCCAGCAGCCAAGCGGATTTCCAAGAGACCCAGTACTTC. It codes for CASSQADFQETQYF. The entire variable domain, with the rest obtained from reference TRBV14 and TRBJ2-5, is as follows: EAGVTQFPSHSVIEKGQTVTLRCDPISGHDNLYWYRRVMGKEIKFLLHFVKESKQDESGMPNNRFLAERTGGTYSTLKVQPAELEDSGVYFCASSQADFQETQYFGPGTRLLVL.

This chain links TRBV15 with TRBJ2-1; D unclear. CDR1 is LNHNV and CDR2 is YYDKDF in the germline V gene (reference sequence). V lost 0 bases and J lost 8, with 5 bases in between. The CDR3 length is 12 residues. As DNA, the CDR3 is TGTGCCACCAGCAGAGATCTTGATGAGCAGTTCTTC. Protein sequence: CATSRDLDEQFF.

The V call is TRBV5-1, the J call TRBJ1-2; D gene uncertain. The CDR3 runs to 13 residues. V lost 0 bases to trimming and J lost 4 bases, with 7 bases between them. CDR1 and CDR2 from the germline V gene are SGHRS and YFSETQ. Here the CDR3 reads CASSLADGYGYTF. The CDR3 DNA is TGCGCCAGCAGCTTGGCCGACGGCTATGGCTACACCTTC.

The rearrangement uses TRBV5-1 and TRBJ2-3; tentative D call: TRBD2 (7 bases). This CDR3 is built from 14 residues. Germline CDR1 SGHRS, CDR2 YFSETQ. V was cut by 2 bases and J by 2 bases, with 9 bases left in between. In DNA, the CDR3 is TGCGCCAGCAGCTTAGGGGGGGACACAGATACGCAGTATTTT. Translation gives CASSLGGDTDTQYF.

The gene calls are TRBV2 and TRBJ2-1; a possible D gene is TRBD2 (5 bases). The germline CDR1 and CDR2 sequences are SNHLY and FYNNEI. V was trimmed by 6 bases and J by 0 bases, leaving 15 bases between them. CDR3 length: 16 residues. CDR3 coding DNA: TGTGCCAGCAGATCTCTCCGGGAAAGCTCCTACAATGAGCAGTTCTTC. This codes for CASRSLRESSYNEQFF. The full variable domain, completed using reference TRBV2 and TRBJ2-1, is EPEVTQTPSHQVTQMGQEVILRCVPISNHLYFYWYRQILGQKVEFLVSFYNNEISEKSEIFDDQFSVERPDGSNFTLKIRSTKLEDSAMYFCASRSLRESSYNEQFFGPGTRLTVL.

The genes are TRBV7-3 and TRBJ1-1; D might be TRBD1 (6 bases). This CDR3 is 15 amino acids long. In germline, CDR1 is SGHTA, CDR2 FQGTGA. The germline V and J ends were trimmed by 2 bases and 1 base, with 11 bases remaining between them. The CDR3 here is CASSLFGRGNTEAFF. In nucleotides, the CDR3 is TGTGCCAGCAGCTTATTCGGCAGGGGGAACACTGAAGCTTTCTTT.

V is TRBV10-3 and J is TRBJ2-5; 9 nucleotides agree with TRBD2. The germline V gene has CDR1 ENHRY and CDR2 SYGVKD. V was clipped by 5 bases and J by 4 bases; unmatched bases: 8. The CDR3 runs 15 residues. This CDR3 reads CAISWGSGSRETQYF. CDR3 in DNA: TGTGCCATCAGTTGGGGTAGCGGGAGCAGAGAGACCCAGTACTTC.

Concerning this clone: Relative to the germline gene, one junction end is altered; a read error may explain this. This chain links TRBV14 with TRBJ1-1; D is unresolved. CDR3 size: 14 residues. CDR1 is SGHDN, CDR2 FVKESK, per germline. DNA of the CDR3: TGTGCCAGCAGCCAAGTAGGTGGGAACGCTGAAGCTTTCTTT. Its protein product is CASSQVGGNAEAFF.

The chain recombines TRBV7-6 with TRBJ2-7; tentatively, D is TRBD1 (6 bases). The CDR3 contains 13 residues. Germline CDR1 and CDR2: SGHVS and FNYEAQ. Trimming pared 4 bases from V and 7 bases from J, leaving 14 bases between. The CDR3 DNA is TGTGCCAGCAGCTACAACAGGGTACGGGAGCAGTACTTC. Its translation is CASSYNRVREQYF.

V usage is TRBV7-3 and J usage is TRBJ2-1; unclear D gene. V was trimmed by 3 bases and J by 5 bases, leaving 11 bases between them. The CDR3 spans 14 residues. In germline, CDR1 is SGHTA, CDR2 FQGTGA. This CDR3 is CASSFGPTNNEQFF. As DNA, the CDR3 is TGTGCCAGCAGCTTTGGACCTACGAACAATGAGCAGTTCTTC.

This sequence joins TRBV19 and TRBJ2-7; 12 bases align to TRBD1. The germline V gene has CDR1 LNHDA and CDR2 SQIVND (reference sequence). The CDR3 length is 15 residues. With 5 bases clipped from V and 5 bases from J, the junction kept 7 bases outside the gene matches. This CDR3 reads CASSVGTGGINEQYF. The CDR3 nucleotides read TGTGCCAGTAGTGTCGGGACAGGGGGCATAAACGAGCAGTACTTC. The variable domain in full, with the rest retrieved from reference TRBV19 and TRBJ2-7, is DGGITQSPKYLFRKEGQNVTLSCEQNLNHDAMYWYRQDPGQGLRLIYYSQIVNDFQKGDIAEGYSVSREKKESFPLTVTSAQKNPTAFYLCASSVGTGGINEQYFGPGTRLTVT.

This clone has just one count. This chain connects TRBV5-1 to TRBJ2-3; D ambiguous. Germline V gives CDR1 SGHRS, CDR2 YFSETQ. CDR3 length equals 15 residues. V was pared by 0 bases and J by 1 base, with 9 bases between. The CDR3 DNA reads TGCGCCAGCAGCTTGGCCCCGGCCGGCACAGATACGCAGTATTTT. This gives the protein CASSLAPAGTDTQYF.

The chain uses TRBV6-6 and TRBJ1-4, with a weak D call TRBD1 (5 bases). The ends were cut back, 4 bases at V and 8 bases at J, with 11 bases in the middle. Looked up from germline, CDR1 is MNHNY and CDR2 is SVGAGI (reference sequence). CDR3 length: 13 residues. In DNA form, the CDR3 reads TGTGCCAGCAGTTGGGGCGGGGCCGAAAAACTGTTTTTT. This codes for CASSWGGAEKLFF.

The chain recombines TRBV12-3 or TRBV12-4 with TRBJ1-1, with a tentative D call TRBD1 (5 bases). V was pared by 6 bases and J by 0 bases, with 8 bases between. CDR3 length: 13 amino acids. This CDR3 reads CASSRELNTEAFF. DNA for the CDR3: TGTGCCAGCAGCAGGGAATTGAACACTGAAGCTTTCTTT.

This CDR3 is CASSLEGQGYGYTF. CDR3 in DNA: TGCGCCAGCAGCTTGGAGGGACAGGGCTATGGCTACACCTTC. This chain uses TRBV5-1 with TRBJ1-2, with 9 bases fitting TRBD1. The trim removed 0 bases at V and 4 bases at J, leaving 1 base unmatched. The CDR3 has 14 residues. Germline CDR1 is SGHRS and CDR2 is YFSETQ.

CDR3 DNA sequence: TGTGCCACCCAACTGCGGCTGAACACTGAAGCTTTCTTT. Translation: CATQLRLNTEAFF. The chain recombines TRBV12-3 or TRBV12-4 with TRBJ1-1; unclear D gene. V dropped 10 bases and J dropped 0 bases, with 12 bases sitting between them. There are 13 residues in the CDR3.

The sample holds a few counts of this clone. CDR3 DNA: TGTGCCAGCAGCATTGGGGGTGCGGGCTACACCTTC. It translates to CASSIGGAGYTF. The V call is TRBV5-6, the J call TRBJ1-2; D perhaps matches TRBD1 (5 bases). The CDR3 runs to 12 residues. Germline assignment: CDR1 SGHDT and CDR2 YYEEEE. V was pared by 4 bases and J by 8 bases, with 12 bases between. Drawing the rest from reference TRBV5-6 and TRBJ1-2, the complete variable domain is DAGVTQSPTHLIKTRGQQVTLRCSPKSGHDTVSWYQQALGQGPQFIFQYYEEEERQRGNFPDRFSGHQFPNYSSELNVNALLLGDSALYLCASSIGGAGYTFGSGTRLTVV.

V usage is TRBV15 and J usage is TRBJ1-2; TRBD1 matches at 10 bases. This CDR3 spans 15 amino acids. Germline V CDR1 and CDR2: LNHNV, YYDKDF (reference sequence). The trim removed 1 base at V and 4 bases at J, leaving 3 bases unmatched. The CDR3 loop is CATSRGTGGAYGYTF. The CDR3 DNA is TGTGCCACCAGCAGAGGGACAGGGGGAGCCTATGGCTACACCTTC. The full variable domain, its missing parts supplied by reference TRBV15 and TRBJ1-2, is DAMVIQNPRYQVTQFGKPVTLSCSQTLNHNVMYWYQQKSSQAPKLLFHYYDKDFNNEADTPDNFQSRRPNTSFCFLDIRSPGLGDTAMYLCATSRGTGGAYGYTFGSGTRLTVV.